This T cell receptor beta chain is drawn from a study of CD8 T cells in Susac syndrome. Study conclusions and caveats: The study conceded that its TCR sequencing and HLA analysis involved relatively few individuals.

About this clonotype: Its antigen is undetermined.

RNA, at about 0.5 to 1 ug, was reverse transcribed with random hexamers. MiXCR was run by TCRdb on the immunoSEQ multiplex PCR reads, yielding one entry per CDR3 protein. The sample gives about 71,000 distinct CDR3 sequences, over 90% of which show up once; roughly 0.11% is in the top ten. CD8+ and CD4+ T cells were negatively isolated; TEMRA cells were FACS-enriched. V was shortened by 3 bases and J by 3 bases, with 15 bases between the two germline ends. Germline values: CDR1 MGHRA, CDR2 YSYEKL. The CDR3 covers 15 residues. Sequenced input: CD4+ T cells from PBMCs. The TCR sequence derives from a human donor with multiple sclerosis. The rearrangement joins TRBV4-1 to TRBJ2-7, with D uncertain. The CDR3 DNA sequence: TGCGCCAGCAGCCAGGAACTTGGACCCAACTACGAGCAGTACTTC. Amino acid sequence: CASSQELGPNYEQYF.